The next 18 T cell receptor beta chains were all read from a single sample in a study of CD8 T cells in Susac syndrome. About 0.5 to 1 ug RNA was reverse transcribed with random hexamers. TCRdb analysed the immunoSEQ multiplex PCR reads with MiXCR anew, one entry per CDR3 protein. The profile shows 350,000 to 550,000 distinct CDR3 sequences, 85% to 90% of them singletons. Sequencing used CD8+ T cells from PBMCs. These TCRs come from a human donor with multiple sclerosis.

The CDR3 reads CATSRDGGELFF. CDR3 bases: TGTGCCACCAGCAGAGATGGGGGGGAGCTGTTTTTT. V gene TRBV15 combines with J gene TRBJ2-2; D is ambiguous. The V end lost 0 bases, the J end lost 8 bases, and 4 bases lay between the germline ends. The CDR3 runs 12 residues. From germline, CDR1 is LNHNV and CDR2 YYDKDF (reference sequence).

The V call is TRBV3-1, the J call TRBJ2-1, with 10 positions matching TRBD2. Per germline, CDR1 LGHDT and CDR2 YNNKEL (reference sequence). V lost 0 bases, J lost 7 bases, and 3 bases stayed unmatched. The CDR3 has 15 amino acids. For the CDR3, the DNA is TGTGCCAGCAGCCAAGATGTACTAGCGGGGAATGAGCAGTTCTTC. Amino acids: CASSQDVLAGNEQFF.

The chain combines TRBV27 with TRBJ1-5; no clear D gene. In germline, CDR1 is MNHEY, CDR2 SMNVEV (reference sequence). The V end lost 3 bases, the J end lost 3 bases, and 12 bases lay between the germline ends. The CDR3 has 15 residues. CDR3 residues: CASSLLGSYNQPQHF. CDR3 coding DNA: TGTGCCAGCAGTTTGTTGGGGTCTTACAATCAGCCCCAGCATTTT.

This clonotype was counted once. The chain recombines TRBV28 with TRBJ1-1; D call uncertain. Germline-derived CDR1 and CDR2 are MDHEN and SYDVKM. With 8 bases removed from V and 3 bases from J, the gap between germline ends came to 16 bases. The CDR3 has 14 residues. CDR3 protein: CASGSEREDTEAFF. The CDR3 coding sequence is TGTGCCAGCGGTTCAGAAAGGGAGGACACTGAAGCTTTCTTT.

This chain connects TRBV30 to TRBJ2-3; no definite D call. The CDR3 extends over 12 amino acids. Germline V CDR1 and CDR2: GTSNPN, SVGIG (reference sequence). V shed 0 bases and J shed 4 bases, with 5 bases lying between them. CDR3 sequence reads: CAWSVSADTQYF. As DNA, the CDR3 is TGTGCCTGGAGTGTATCAGCAGATACGCAGTATTTT.

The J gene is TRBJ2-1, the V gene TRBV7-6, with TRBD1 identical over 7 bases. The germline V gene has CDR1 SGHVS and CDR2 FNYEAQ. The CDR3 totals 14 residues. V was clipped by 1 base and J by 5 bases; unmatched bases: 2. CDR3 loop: CASSLGDSNNEQFF. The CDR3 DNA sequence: TGTGCCAGCAGCTTAGGGGACAGCAACAATGAGCAGTTCTTC.

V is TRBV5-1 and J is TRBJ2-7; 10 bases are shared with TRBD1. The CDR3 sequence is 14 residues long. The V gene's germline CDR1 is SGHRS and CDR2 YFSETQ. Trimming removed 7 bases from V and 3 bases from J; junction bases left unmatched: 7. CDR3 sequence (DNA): TGCGCCAGCGGACAGGGGGTGATGATCTACGAGCAGTACTTC. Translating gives CASGQGVMIYEQYF. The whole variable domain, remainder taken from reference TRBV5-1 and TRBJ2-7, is KAGVTQTPRYLIKTRGQQVTLSCSPISGHRSVSWYQQTPGQGLQFLFEYFSETQRNKGNFPGRFSGRQFSNSRSEMNVSTLELGDSALYLCASGQGVMIYEQYFGPGTRLTVT.

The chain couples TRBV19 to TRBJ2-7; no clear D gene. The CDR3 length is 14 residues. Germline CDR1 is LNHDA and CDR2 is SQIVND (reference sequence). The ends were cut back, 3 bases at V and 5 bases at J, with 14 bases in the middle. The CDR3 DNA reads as TGTGCCAGTAGTATCTACGGGTCGGGTCACGAGCAGTACTTC. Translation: CASSIYGSGHEQYF.

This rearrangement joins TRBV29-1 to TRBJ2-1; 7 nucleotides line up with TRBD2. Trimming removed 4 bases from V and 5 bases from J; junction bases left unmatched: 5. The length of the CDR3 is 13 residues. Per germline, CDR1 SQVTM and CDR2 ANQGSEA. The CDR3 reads CSVGLADDNEQFF. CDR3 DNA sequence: TGCAGCGTTGGCCTAGCGGACGACAATGAGCAGTTCTTC.

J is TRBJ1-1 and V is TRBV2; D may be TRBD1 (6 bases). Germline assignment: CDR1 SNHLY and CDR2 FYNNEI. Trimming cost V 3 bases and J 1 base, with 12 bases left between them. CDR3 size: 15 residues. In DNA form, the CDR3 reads TGTGCCAGCAGTGATGGGGACATAACGAACACTGAAGCTTTCTTT. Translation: CASSDGDITNTEAFF.

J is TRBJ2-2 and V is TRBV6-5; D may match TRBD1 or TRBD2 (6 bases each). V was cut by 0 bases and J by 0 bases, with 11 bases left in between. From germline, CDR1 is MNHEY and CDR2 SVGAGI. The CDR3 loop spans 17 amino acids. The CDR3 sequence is CASSYSGGHTNTGELFF. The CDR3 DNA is TGTGCCAGCAGTTACTCGGGGGGACATACGAACACCGGGGAGCTGTTTTTT.

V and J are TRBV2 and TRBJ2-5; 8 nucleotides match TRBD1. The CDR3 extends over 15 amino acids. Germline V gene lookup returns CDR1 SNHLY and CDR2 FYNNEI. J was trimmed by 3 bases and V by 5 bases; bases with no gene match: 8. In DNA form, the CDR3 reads TGTGCCAGCAGTCAGTATTTGACAGGGGAAGAGACCCAGTACTTC. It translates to CASSQYLTGEETQYF.

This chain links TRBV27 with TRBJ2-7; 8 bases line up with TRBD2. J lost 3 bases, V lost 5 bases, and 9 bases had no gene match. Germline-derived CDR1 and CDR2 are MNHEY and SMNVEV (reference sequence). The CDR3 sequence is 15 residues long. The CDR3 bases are TGTGCCAGCAGTATCTATAGCGGGGTCCTCTACGAGCAGTACTTC. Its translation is CASSIYSGVLYEQYF.

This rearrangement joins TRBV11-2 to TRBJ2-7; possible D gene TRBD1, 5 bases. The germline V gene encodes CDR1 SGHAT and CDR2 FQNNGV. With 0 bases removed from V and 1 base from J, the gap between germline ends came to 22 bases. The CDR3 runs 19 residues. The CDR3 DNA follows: TGTGCCAGCAGCTTAGACGGTCTTACAGGCCGGATTATTTCCTACGAGCAGTACTTC. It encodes CASSLDGLTGRIISYEQYF.

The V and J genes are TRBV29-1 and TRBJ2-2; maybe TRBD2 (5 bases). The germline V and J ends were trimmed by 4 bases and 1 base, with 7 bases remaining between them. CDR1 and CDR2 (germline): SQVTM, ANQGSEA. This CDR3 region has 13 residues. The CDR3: CSVGAGNTGELFF. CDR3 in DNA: TGCAGCGTTGGGGCGGGGAACACCGGGGAGCTGTTTTTT.

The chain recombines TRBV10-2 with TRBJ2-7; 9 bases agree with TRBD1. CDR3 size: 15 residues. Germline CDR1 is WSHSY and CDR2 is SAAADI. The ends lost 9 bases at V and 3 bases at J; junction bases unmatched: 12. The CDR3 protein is CARAQGQGEHYEQYF. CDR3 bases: TGCGCCAGGGCTCAGGGACAGGGTGAGCACTACGAGCAGTACTTC.

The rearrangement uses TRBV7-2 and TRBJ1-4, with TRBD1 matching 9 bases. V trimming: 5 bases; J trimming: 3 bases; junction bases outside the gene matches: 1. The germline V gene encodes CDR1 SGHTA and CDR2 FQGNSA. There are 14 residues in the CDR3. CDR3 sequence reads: CASSGDRANEKLFF. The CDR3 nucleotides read TGTGCCAGCAGCGGGGACAGGGCTAATGAAAAACTGTTTTTT.

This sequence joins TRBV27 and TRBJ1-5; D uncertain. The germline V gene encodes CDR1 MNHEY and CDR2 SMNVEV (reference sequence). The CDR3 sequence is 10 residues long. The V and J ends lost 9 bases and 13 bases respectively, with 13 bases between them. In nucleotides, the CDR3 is TGTGCCAGTGGGCAAACAGATCAGCATTTT. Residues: CASGQTDQHF.